This entry lists 31 T cell receptor beta chains sequenced from one sample in a study of CD8 T cells in ankylosing spondylitis. From the 5' RACE reads, TCRdb called clonotypes with MiXCR, one entry per CDR3 protein. The table shows fewer than 400,000 distinct CDR3 sequences, with about 14% occurring only once. Sequencing was done on a sample of blood, either unsorted or a sorted T cell fraction (not recorded which). These receptors were taken from a male donor with ankylosing spondylitis or in good health (not recorded which).

This clonotype was seen only a few times. The rearrangement uses TRBV5-1 and TRBJ2-1; 10 nucleotides match TRBD2. V was pared by 0 bases and J by 6 bases, with 3 bases of the junction left unmatched. This CDR3 region has 15 residues. Germline lookup yields CDR1 SGHRS and CDR2 YFSETQ. CDR3: CASSLEAGGPNEQFF. The DNA of the CDR3 is TGCGCCAGCAGCTTGGAAGCGGGAGGGCCCAATGAGCAGTTCTTC.

This clonotype was detected only a few times. The chain links TRBV7-2 to TRBJ2-1, with D hard to call. Germline V CDR1 and CDR2: SGHTA, FQGNSA. V was trimmed by 0 bases and J by 2 bases, leaving 11 bases between them. The CDR3 runs 16 residues. The CDR3 spells CASSLAGYGAYNEQFF. As DNA, the CDR3 is TGTGCCAGCAGCTTAGCGGGGTACGGCGCCTACAATGAGCAGTTCTTC.

CDR3 loop: CASRSFGQGEFEKLFF. CDR3 DNA sequence: TGTGCCAGCAGATCCTTCGGACAGGGGGAATTTGAAAAACTGTTTTTT. The chain carries TRBV12-3 or TRBV12-4 and TRBJ1-4, with 10 bases lining up with TRBD1. V lost 6 bases to trimming and J lost 7 bases; unmatched junction nucleotides: 11. The CDR3 loop spans 16 amino acids.

This clonotype was detected ten times or more. The chain's CDR3 is CASSVTSGGSDTQYF. In DNA, the CDR3 is TGTGCCAGCAGCGTAACTAGCGGGGGCTCAGATACGCAGTATTTT. V and J are TRBV9 and TRBJ2-3; 11 bases fit TRBD2. The V and J ends lost 1 base and 4 bases, in that order; junction bases with no gene match: 2. This CDR3 contains 15 residues. CDR1 SGDLS and CDR2 YYNGEE come from the germline V gene.

CDR3 protein: CASSQSRGGETQYF. CDR3 in DNA: TGTGCCAGCAGTCAGTCCAGGGGGGGGGAGACCCAGTACTTC. V and J are TRBV12-3 or TRBV12-4 and TRBJ2-5; D is perhaps TRBD1 or TRBD2 (7 bases each). This CDR3 comprises 14 residues. Trimming took 5 bases from V and 5 from J, leaving 15 bases between them.

This clonotype was counted only a few times. This chain connects TRBV25-1 to TRBJ1-5, with unresolved D. Germline V gene lookup returns CDR1 MGHDK and CDR2 SYGVNS. Trimming took off 3 bases at V and 0 bases at J, with 6 bases between the two ends. This CDR3 is 14 amino acids long. The CDR3 DNA reads TGTGCCAGCAGTGACCAGATTAGCAATCAGCCCCAGCATTTT. It specifies CASSDQISNQPQHF. The whole variable domain, filled in from reference TRBV25-1 and TRBJ1-5, reads EADIYQTPRYLVIGTGKKITLECSQTMGHDKMYWYQQDPGMELHLIHYSYGVNSTEKGDLSSESTVSRIRTEHFPLTLESARPSHTSQYLCASSDQISNQPQHFGDGTRLSIL.

This clonotype was found a few times. The CDR3 sequence is CATSRLQGITGELFF. In DNA form, the CDR3 reads TGTGCCACCAGCAGATTACAGGGGATCACCGGGGAGCTGTTTTTT. The chain uses TRBV15 and TRBJ2-2; 7 nucleotides agree with TRBD1. V dropped 2 bases and J dropped 4; count of bases not matched to a gene: 4. Germline lookup yields CDR1 LNHNV and CDR2 YYDKDF (reference sequence). The CDR3 spans 15 residues.

This clonotype has a handful of counts. The chain links TRBV7-9 to TRBJ2-7, with 8 positions matching TRBD1. The CDR3 length is 14 residues. Germline V lookup: CDR1 SEHNR, CDR2 FQNEAQ (reference sequence). V trimming: 2 bases; J trimming: 3 bases; junction bases outside the gene matches: 3. In nucleotides, the CDR3 is TGTGCCAGCAGCTTAAAAACAGGGGGCTACGAGCAGTACTTC. Encoded protein: CASSLKTGGYEQYF. The full variable domain, with the rest looked up from reference TRBV7-9 and TRBJ2-7, is DTGVSQNPRHKITKRGQNVTFRCDPISEHNRLYWYRQTLGQGPEFLTYFQNEAQLEKSRLLSDRFSAERPKGSFSTLEIQRTEQGDSAMYLCASSLKTGGYEQYFGPGTRLTVT.

At least ten counts were recorded for this clonotype. The germline gene is not matched at one end of the junction; a read error may be the cause. This rearrangement joins TRBV5-1 to TRBJ2-2; D is undetermined. The CDR3 sequence is 13 residues long. Germline assignment: CDR1 SGHRS and CDR2 YFSETQ. CDR3 sequence: CASSLGQAGELFF. In DNA, the CDR3 is TGTGCCAGCAGCTTAGGGCAGGCCGGGGAGCTGTTTTTT. Drawing the rest from reference TRBV5-1 and TRBJ2-2, the complete variable domain is KAGVTQTPRYLIKTRGQQVTLSCSPISGHRSVSWYQQTPGQGLQFLFEYFSETQRNKGNFPGRFSGRQFSNSRSEMNVSTLELGDSALYLCASSLGQAGELFFGEGSRLTVL.

The V gene is TRBV20-1, the J gene TRBJ2-5; TRBD1 aligns across 7 bases. After removal of 5 bases from V and 1 base from J, the junction contained 7 bases not matched to a gene. Germline V CDR1 and CDR2: DFQATT, SNEGSKA (reference sequence). This CDR3 is built from 14 residues. CDR3 coding DNA: TGCAGTGCTCGGCCGGGACAGCCCCAAGAGACCCAGTACTTC. It is translated as CSARPGQPQETQYF.

This clonotype appeared once. V is TRBV20-1 and J is TRBJ1-4; TRBD1 matches at 10 bases. In germline, CDR1 is DFQATT, CDR2 SNEGSKA (reference sequence). The CDR3 totals 14 residues. V was clipped by 3 bases and J by 6 bases; unmatched bases: 4. CDR3 in DNA: TGCAGTGCTAGTTCCGGGACAGGGGATGAAAAACTGTTTTTT. Residues: CSASSGTGDEKLFF.

This chain links TRBV5-1 with TRBJ1-1; unclear D gene. Germline CDR1 and CDR2: SGHRS and YFSETQ. Trimming shortened V by 0 bases and J by 4 bases, and 10 bases separated the two germline ends. This CDR3 has 14 amino acids. CDR3 bases: TGCGCCAGCAGCTTGGTAGCACCGAGCACTGAAGCTTTCTTT. This codes for CASSLVAPSTEAFF.

This rearrangement joins TRBV5-6 to TRBJ1-2, with D hard to call. V shed 3 bases and J shed 3 bases, with 18 bases lying between them. The CDR3 consists of 16 residues. Germline assignment: CDR1 SGHDT and CDR2 YYEEEE. CDR3 in amino acids: CASSSLTGRGDYGYTF. For the CDR3, the DNA is TGTGCCAGCAGCTCCCTTACTGGCCGGGGAGACTATGGCTACACCTTC. Supplemented by reference TRBV5-6 and TRBJ1-2, the full variable domain reads DAGVTQSPTHLIKTRGQQVTLRCSPKSGHDTVSWYQQALGQGPQFIFQYYEEEERQRGNFPDRFSGHQFPNYSSELNVNALLLGDSALYLCASSSLTGRGDYGYTFGSGTRLTVV.

This clonotype was counted between two and nine times. V usage is TRBV6-2 or TRBV6-3 and J usage is TRBJ1-5; D remains ambiguous. This CDR3 contains 13 residues. Germline V gene sequence: CDR1 MNHEY, CDR2 SVGEGT. V shed 2 bases and J shed 4 bases, with 6 bases lying between them. In DNA, the CDR3 is TGTGCCAGCAGTTACCGGCCTAATCAGCCCCAGCATTTT. This codes for CASSYRPNQPQHF.

Here the CDR3 reads CASSLGSGTYGYTF. In nucleotides, the CDR3 is TGTGCCAGCAGCTTGGGAAGCGGAACCTATGGCTACACCTTC. The chain employs TRBV11-2 and TRBJ1-2, with D unclear. CDR1 SGHAT and CDR2 FQNNGV come from the germline V gene. The length of the CDR3 is 14 residues. V was cut by 3 bases and J by 4 bases, with 12 bases left in between. The complete variable domain, with remaining parts taken from reference TRBV11-2 and TRBJ1-2, reads EAGVAQSPRYKIIEKRQSVAFWCNPISGHATLYWYQQILGQGPKLLIQFQNNGVVDDSQLPKDRFSAERLKGVDSTLKIQPAKLEDSAVYLCASSLGSGTYGYTFGSGTRLTVV.

The rearrangement links TRBV29-1 to TRBJ2-2; D perhaps matches TRBD2 (5 bases). The V gene lost 0 bases and the J gene lost 9 bases, with 17 bases spanning the gap. Germline V gene data show CDR1 as SQVTM and CDR2 as ANQGSEA. This CDR3 is 15 amino acids long. The chain's CDR3 is CSVEDLSGDTRELFF. The CDR3 nucleotides are TGCAGCGTTGAAGATCTAAGCGGAGACACGAGGGAGCTGTTTTTT.

The chain employs TRBV15 and TRBJ1-4, with 7 bases fitting TRBD1. V dropped 1 base and J dropped 0; count of bases not matched to a gene: 17. The CDR3 has 21 amino acids. The germline V gene encodes CDR1 LNHNV and CDR2 YYDKDF (reference sequence). CDR3 amino acids: CATSRGQGLGDFHATNEKLFF. The CDR3 DNA follows: TGTGCCACCAGCAGAGGACAGGGTTTGGGGGACTTTCATGCAACTAATGAAAAACTGTTTTTT. Filled out from reference TRBV15 and TRBJ1-4, the complete variable domain reads DAMVIQNPRYQVTQFGKPVTLSCSQTLNHNVMYWYQQKSSQAPKLLFHYYDKDFNNEADTPDNFQSRRPNTSFCFLDIRSPGLGDTAMYLCATSRGQGLGDFHATNEKLFFGSGTQLSVL.

V is TRBV20-1 and J is TRBJ2-1, with 12 bases matching TRBD2. The J segment lost 4 bases and the V segment lost 2 bases, leaving 12 bases of the junction unmatched. CDR3 length: 18 amino acids. Germline CDR1 and CDR2: DFQATT and SNEGSKA (reference sequence). CDR3 sequence: CSARPTSGRSLLYNEQFF. CDR3 nucleotides: TGCAGTGCTAGACCTACTAGCGGGAGGTCCCTCTTATACAATGAGCAGTTCTTC.

There are a few counts of this clonotype. The gene calls are TRBV15 and TRBJ2-7, with TRBD1 matching 11 bases. This CDR3 has 16 residues. Per the germline V gene, CDR1 is LNHNV and CDR2 is YYDKDF (reference sequence). J gave up 4 bases and V 0 bases, and 5 bases lay outside the gene matches. CDR3 residues: CATSRDRGTGGYEQYF. CDR3 coding DNA: TGTGCCACCAGCAGAGATCGGGGGACAGGGGGGTACGAGCAGTACTTC.

This clonotype was seen a few times. The V call is TRBV5-6, the J call TRBJ2-2; D is unclear. Germline-derived CDR1 and CDR2 are SGHDT and YYEEEE. The CDR3 runs 13 residues. Trimming took 4 bases from V and 6 from J, leaving 10 bases between them. The CDR3, as DNA: TGTGCCAGCAGCCCGGCTACCTCCGGGGAGCTGTTTTTT. Residues: CASSPATSGELFF.

V is TRBV20-1 and J is TRBJ1-1; weak D call: TRBD1 (5 bases). This CDR3 has 14 residues. The germline V and J ends were trimmed by 6 bases and 6 bases, with 20 bases remaining between them. Germline V gives CDR1 DFQATT, CDR2 SNEGSKA (reference sequence). CDR3: CSAPQRGGIAEAFF. The CDR3 DNA reads TGCAGTGCCCCCCAACGCGGGGGAATCGCTGAAGCTTTCTTT.

The chain links TRBV30 to TRBJ1-1; TRBD1 matches 8 bases. The CDR3 loop spans 13 amino acids. CDR1 is GTSNPN and CDR2 is SVGIG in the germline V gene (reference sequence). V was clipped by 0 bases and J by 4 bases; unmatched bases: 1. The CDR3 loop is CAWSVDRGTEAFF. CDR3 sequence (DNA): TGTGCCTGGAGTGTAGACAGGGGCACTGAAGCTTTCTTT.

This clonotype appeared a few times. DNA of the CDR3: TGTGCCAGCAGTCATACAGGAAACATTCAGTACTTC. It encodes CASSHTGNIQYF. This chain uses TRBV6-1 with TRBJ2-4; TRBD1 is a possible D gene (5 bases). Looked up from germline, CDR1 is MNHNS and CDR2 is SASEGT. The CDR3 runs 12 residues. Trimming pared 5 bases from V and 6 bases from J, leaving 8 bases between.

V and J are TRBV29-1 and TRBJ2-7, with a possible D match to TRBD2 (5 bases). The V end lost 5 bases, the J end lost 3 bases, and 14 bases lay between the germline ends. This CDR3 region has 13 residues. Germline V lookup: CDR1 SQVTM, CDR2 ANQGSEA. CDR3 region: CSVIAADYYEQYF. CDR3 in DNA: TGCAGCGTTATAGCAGCTGACTACTACGAGCAGTACTTC.

The V call is TRBV10-3, the J call TRBJ2-7; TRBD2 matches at 11 bases. The CDR3 runs to 16 residues. After removal of 0 bases from V and 1 base from J, the junction contained 2 bases not matched to a gene. Germline CDR1 reads ENHRY; CDR2 reads SYGVKD. DNA for the CDR3: TGTGCCATCAGTGAGTCACTAGCGGGAGAGTCCTACGAGCAGTACTTC. The encoded protein is CAISESLAGESYEQYF.

This clonotype was picked up a small number of times. The genes are TRBV2 and TRBJ1-5; maybe TRBD1 (5 bases). Germline CDR1 is SNHLY and CDR2 is FYNNEI. This CDR3 spans 15 amino acids. Trimming left V 6 bases short and J 2 bases short, with 14 bases between. CDR3 protein: CASSRTPLGNQPQHF. The CDR3 DNA follows: TGTGCCAGCAGCCGGACACCCCTAGGCAATCAGCCCCAGCATTTT.

V gene TRBV11-1 combines with J gene TRBJ2-2; TRBD2 agrees at 7 bases. Germline trimming cut 5 bases from V and 7 bases from J; bases unmatched to any gene: 22. The CDR3 is made up of 19 amino acids. Germline V CDR1 and CDR2: SGHAT, FQDESV (reference sequence). The CDR3 DNA sequence: TGTGCCAGCAGCCCCGTGGGGAGGGCCCGAGTCGAGGAAGGCGGGGAGCTGTTTTTT. Translating gives CASSPVGRARVEEGGELFF.

The chain couples TRBV15 to TRBJ2-7; D gene uncertain. This CDR3 is built from 15 residues. Germline CDR1 is LNHNV and CDR2 is YYDKDF (reference sequence). V was pared by 5 bases and J by 1 base, with 15 bases between. For the CDR3, the DNA is TGTGCCACCAGCCGTACTTACGGGCCTTCCTACGAGCAGTACTTC. This gives the protein CATSRTYGPSYEQYF.

This clonotype was detected only a few times. This rearrangement joins TRBV11-2 to TRBJ1-4; 7 bases line up with TRBD1. Germline V lookup: CDR1 SGHAT, CDR2 FQNNGV. Losses at the gene ends were 6 bases for V and 7 bases for J; bases not matched to a gene: 11. This CDR3 has 15 residues. CDR3 protein: CASSSVQGFGEKLFF. The CDR3 coding sequence is TGTGCCAGCAGTTCAGTACAGGGGTTCGGTGAAAAACTGTTTTTT.

The table lists this clonotype with a few counts. J is TRBJ1-6 and V is TRBV29-1; 9 bases are shared with TRBD1. The CDR3 is made up of 13 amino acids. The germline V gene encodes CDR1 SQVTM and CDR2 ANQGSEA. Trimming at V came to 4 bases and at J to 9 bases, leaving 4 bases not matched to a gene. The CDR3 DNA sequence: TGCAGCGTTGCTCGGGACAGGGCTTCACCCCTCCACTTT. This gives the protein CSVARDRASPLHF.

This clonotype was seen at least ten times. The CDR3 DNA is TGTGCCATCAGTGAGTGGGGTACAGGGAATCAGCCCCAGCATTTT. Translation gives CAISEWGTGNQPQHF. The J gene is TRBJ1-5, the V gene TRBV10-3, with D perhaps TRBD1 (6 bases). Germline V gives CDR1 ENHRY, CDR2 SYGVKD. Trimming pared 1 base from V and 4 bases from J, leaving 11 bases between. This CDR3 is 15 amino acids long.